This T cell receptor (beta chain) was sequenced during a study of vaccination and CD4 T cells after COVID-19. About the research overall: Cells received overlapping spike peptides from SARS-CoV-2, HCoV-NL63, HCoV-OC43 and HCoV-229E as stimulation.

Treatment noted: approximately 9-day PBMC culture with coronavirus spike peptide pools or control peptides (ViraFEST assay). Positive tests by PCR, dated March to December 2020, predated US Alpha, Beta and Delta variants. Cultured CD4+ T cell DNA was sequenced using the Oncomine TCR Beta short-read assay. TCRdb re-called the PCR reads through MiXCR, storing one row per CDR3 protein. Found here are some 11,000 distinct CDR3 sequences, around 64% of them singletons; the top ten hold roughly 7.1%. In the case of this clonotype: The antigen is undetermined.

Whole-study results and caveats: Reactive clonotype counts went from median about 21 after infection to a few dozen after vaccination, nonsignificantly.

Germline-derived CDR1 and CDR2 are KGHSH and LQKENI. V lost 8 bases and J lost 0, with 8 bases in between. This CDR3 contains 13 residues. The material was CD4+ T cells from blood, cultured in vitro, obtained before SARS-CoV-2 vaccination. This sequence was found in a human donor who had recovered from COVID-19. The chain is built from TRBV18 and TRBJ1-5; D is unresolved. The CDR3 reads CASSLNSNQPQHF. The CDR3 region has the DNA TGTGCCAGCAGCTTAAATAGCAATCAGCCCCAGCATTTT.